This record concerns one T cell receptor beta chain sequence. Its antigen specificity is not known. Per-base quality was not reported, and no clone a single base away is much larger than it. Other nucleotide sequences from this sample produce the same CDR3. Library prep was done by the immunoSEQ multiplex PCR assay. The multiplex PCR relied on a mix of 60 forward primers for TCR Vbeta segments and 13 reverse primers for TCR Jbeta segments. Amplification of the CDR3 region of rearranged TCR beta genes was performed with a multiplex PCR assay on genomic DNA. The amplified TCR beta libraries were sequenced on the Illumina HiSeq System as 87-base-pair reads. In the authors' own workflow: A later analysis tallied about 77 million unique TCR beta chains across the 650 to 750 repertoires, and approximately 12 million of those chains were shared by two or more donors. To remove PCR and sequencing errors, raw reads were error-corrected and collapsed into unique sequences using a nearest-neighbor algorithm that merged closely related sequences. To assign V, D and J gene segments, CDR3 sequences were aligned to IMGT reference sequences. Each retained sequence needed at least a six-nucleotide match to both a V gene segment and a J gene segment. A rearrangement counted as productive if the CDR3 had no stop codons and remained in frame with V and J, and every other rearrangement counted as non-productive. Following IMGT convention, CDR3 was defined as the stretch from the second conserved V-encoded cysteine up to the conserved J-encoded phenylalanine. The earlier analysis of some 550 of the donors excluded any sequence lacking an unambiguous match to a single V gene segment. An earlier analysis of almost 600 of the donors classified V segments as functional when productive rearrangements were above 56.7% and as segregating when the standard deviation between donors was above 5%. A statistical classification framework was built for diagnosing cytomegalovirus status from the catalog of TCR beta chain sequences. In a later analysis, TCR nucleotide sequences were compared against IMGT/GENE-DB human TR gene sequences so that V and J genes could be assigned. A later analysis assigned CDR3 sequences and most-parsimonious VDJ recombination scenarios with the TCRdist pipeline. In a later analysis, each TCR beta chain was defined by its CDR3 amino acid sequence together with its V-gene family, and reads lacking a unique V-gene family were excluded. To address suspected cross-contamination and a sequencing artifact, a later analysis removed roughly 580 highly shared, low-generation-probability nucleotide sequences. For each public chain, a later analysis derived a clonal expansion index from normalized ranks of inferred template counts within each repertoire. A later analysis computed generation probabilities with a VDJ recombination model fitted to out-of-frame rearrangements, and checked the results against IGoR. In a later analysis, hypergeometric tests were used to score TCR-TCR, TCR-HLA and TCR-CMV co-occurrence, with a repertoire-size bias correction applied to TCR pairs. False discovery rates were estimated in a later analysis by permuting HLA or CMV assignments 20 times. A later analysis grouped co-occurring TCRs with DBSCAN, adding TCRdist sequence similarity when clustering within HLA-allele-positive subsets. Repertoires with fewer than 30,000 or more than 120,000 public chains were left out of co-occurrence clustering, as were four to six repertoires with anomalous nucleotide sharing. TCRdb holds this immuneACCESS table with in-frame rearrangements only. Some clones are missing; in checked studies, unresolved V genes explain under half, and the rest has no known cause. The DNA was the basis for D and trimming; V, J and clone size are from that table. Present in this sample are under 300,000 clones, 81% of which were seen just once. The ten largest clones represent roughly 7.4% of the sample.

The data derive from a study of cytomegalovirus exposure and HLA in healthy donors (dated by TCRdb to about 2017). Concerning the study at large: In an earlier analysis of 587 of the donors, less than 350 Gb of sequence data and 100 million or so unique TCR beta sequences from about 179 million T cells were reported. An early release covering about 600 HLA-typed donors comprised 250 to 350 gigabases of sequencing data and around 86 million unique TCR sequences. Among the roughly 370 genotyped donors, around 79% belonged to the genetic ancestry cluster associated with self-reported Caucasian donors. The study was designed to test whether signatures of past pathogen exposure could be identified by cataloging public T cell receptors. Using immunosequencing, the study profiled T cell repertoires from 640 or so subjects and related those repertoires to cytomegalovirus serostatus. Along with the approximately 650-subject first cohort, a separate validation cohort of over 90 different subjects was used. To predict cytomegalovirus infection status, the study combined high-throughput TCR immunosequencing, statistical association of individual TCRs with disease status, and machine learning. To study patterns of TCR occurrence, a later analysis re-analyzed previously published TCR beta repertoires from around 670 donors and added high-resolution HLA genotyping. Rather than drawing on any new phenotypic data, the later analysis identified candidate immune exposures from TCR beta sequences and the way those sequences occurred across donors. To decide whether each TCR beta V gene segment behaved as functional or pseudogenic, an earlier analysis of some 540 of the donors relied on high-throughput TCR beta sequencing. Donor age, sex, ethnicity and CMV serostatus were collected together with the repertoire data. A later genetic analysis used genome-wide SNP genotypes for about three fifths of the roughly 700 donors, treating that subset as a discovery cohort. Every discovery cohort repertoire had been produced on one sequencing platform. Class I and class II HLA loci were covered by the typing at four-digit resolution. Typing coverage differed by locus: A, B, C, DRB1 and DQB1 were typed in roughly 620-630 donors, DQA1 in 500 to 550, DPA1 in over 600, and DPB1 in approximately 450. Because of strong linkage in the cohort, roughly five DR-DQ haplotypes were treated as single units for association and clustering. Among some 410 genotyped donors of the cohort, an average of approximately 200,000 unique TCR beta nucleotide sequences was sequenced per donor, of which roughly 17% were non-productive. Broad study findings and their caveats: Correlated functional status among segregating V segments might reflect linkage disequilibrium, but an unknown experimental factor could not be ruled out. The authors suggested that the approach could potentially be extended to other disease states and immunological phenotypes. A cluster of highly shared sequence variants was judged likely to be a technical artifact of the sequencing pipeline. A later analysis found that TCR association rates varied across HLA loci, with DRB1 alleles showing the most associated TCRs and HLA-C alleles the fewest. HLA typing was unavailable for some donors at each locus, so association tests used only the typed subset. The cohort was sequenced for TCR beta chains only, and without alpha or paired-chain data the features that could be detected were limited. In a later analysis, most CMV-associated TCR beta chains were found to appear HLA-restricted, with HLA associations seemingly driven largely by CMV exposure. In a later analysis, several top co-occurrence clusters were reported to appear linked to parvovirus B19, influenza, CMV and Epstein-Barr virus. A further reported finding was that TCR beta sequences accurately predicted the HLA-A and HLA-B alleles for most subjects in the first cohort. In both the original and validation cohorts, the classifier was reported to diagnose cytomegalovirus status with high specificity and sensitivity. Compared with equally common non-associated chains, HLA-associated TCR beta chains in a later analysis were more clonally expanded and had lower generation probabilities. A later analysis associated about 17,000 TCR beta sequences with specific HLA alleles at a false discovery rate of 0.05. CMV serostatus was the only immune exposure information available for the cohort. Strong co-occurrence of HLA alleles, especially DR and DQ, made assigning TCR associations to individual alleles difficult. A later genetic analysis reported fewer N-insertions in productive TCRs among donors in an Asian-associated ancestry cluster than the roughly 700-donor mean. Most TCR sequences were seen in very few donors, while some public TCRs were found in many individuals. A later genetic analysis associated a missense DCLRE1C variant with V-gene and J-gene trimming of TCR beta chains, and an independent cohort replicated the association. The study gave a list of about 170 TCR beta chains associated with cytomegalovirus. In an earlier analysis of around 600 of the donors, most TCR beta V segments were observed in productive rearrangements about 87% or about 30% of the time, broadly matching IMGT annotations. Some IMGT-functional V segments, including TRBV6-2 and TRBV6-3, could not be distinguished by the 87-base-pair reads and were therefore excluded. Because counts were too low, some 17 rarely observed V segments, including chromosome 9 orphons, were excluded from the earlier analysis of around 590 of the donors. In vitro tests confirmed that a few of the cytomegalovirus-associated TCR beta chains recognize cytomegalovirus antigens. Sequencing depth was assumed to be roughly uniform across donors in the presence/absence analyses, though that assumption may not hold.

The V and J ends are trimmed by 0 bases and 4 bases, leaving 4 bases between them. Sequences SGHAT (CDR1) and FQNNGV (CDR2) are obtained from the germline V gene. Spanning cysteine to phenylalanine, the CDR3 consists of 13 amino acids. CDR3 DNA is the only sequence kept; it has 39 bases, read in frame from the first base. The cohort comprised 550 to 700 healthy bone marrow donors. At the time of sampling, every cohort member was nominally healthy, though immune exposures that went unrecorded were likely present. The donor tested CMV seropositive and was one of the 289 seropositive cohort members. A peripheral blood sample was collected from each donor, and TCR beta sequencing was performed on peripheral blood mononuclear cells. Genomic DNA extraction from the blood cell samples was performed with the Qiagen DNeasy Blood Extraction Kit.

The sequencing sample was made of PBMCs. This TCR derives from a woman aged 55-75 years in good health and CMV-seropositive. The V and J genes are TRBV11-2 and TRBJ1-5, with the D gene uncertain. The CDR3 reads CASSLDRNQPQHF. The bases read TGTGCCAGCAGCTTAGATCGTAATCAGCCCCAGCATTTT. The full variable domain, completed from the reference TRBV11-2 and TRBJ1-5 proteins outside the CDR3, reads EAGVAQSPRYKIIEKRQSVAFWCNPISGHATLYWYQQILGQGPKLLIQFQNNGVVDDSQLPKDRFSAERLKGVDSTLKIQPAKLEDSAVYLCASSLDRNQPQHFGDGTRLSIL.